The 32 T cell receptor beta chains below were found in one sample sequenced in a study of glioma-infiltrating T cells. Amplification of TCR alpha and beta CDR3 regions from RNA used iRepertoire nested multiplex PCR. Each CDR3 protein gets one entry after TCRdb re-called the multiplex PCR reads with MiXCR. The sample consists of approximately 140,000 distinct CDR3 sequences, 20% to 25% of them appearing once. Sequenced: glioma tissue, nonneoplastic brain tissue, or PBMCs (not recorded which). The receptors stem from a human donor with low-grade glioma or glioblastoma, undergoing nonglioma brain surgery, or in good health (not recorded which).

V usage is TRBV5-4 and J usage is TRBJ2-3; 11 bases match TRBD1. Germline V gives CDR1 SGHNT, CDR2 YYREEE (reference sequence). V shed 3 bases and J 1 base; nucleotides not matched to a gene: 4. There are 16 residues in the CDR3. The CDR3 loop reads CASSSRTGGGTDTQYF. The CDR3 bases are TGTGCCAGCAGCTCCCGGACAGGGGGCGGCACAGATACGCAGTATTTT.

The table lists this clonotype with a few counts. This sequence joins TRBV2 and TRBJ2-5; TRBD2 matches 9 bases. This CDR3 comprises 18 residues. Germline loops: CDR1 SNHLY, CDR2 FYNNEI. Germline trimming cut 5 bases from V and 1 base from J; bases unmatched to any gene: 14. The DNA for the CDR3 is TGTGCCAGCAGTTTCAACCCCCTCGGACTAGCGTCCCAAGAGACCCAGTACTTC. Amino acid sequence: CASSFNPLGLASQETQYF.

This clonotype was seen repeatedly, ten times or more. V usage is TRBV27 and J usage is TRBJ2-3; TRBD2 agrees at 10 bases. V gave up 5 bases and J gave up 4 bases; unmatched junction bases: 12. Germline V gene lookup returns CDR1 MNHEY and CDR2 SMNVEV (reference sequence). The CDR3 contains 17 residues. The DNA of the CDR3 is TGTGCCAGCAGTCCTCAAAAGCGGGGGGGCAGGGCAGATACGCAGTATTTT. As protein: CASSPQKRGGRADTQYF.

This clonotype was detected only once. DNA of the CDR3: TGTGCCAGTATTGAAGGACACCCGAACACCGGGGAGCTGTTTTTT. It yields the protein CASIEGHPNTGELFF. J is TRBJ2-2 and V is TRBV19, with D tentatively TRBD1 (5 bases). Germline CDR1 is LNHDA and CDR2 is SQIVND (reference sequence). V was pared by 7 bases and J by 0 bases, with 12 bases between. The CDR3 has 15 residues.

This clonotype has only a few counts. V gene TRBV5-1 combines with J gene TRBJ2-5; no reliable D call. The CDR3 runs 14 residues. V gave up 2 bases and J gave up 5 bases, with 13 bases separating them. The germline V gene encodes CDR1 SGHRS and CDR2 YFSETQ. CDR3 nucleotide sequence: TGCGCCAGCAGCTTTACAGCAGGCCGGGAGACCCAGTACTTC. Translating it yields CASSFTAGRETQYF. Filled out from reference TRBV5-1 and TRBJ2-5, the complete variable domain reads KAGVTQTPRYLIKTRGQQVTLSCSPISGHRSVSWYQQTPGQGLQFLFEYFSETQRNKGNFPGRFSGRQFSNSRSEMNVSTLELGDSALYLCASSFTAGRETQYFGPGTRLLVL.

The chain employs TRBV7-9 and TRBJ1-1; perhaps TRBD1 as D (5 bases). The length of the CDR3 is 12 residues. The V gene lost 5 bases and the J gene lost 7 bases, with 11 bases spanning the gap. Looked up from germline, CDR1 is SEHNR and CDR2 is FQNEAQ (reference sequence). CDR3 sequence: CASSLQGGEAFF. DNA of the CDR3: TGTGCCAGCAGCCTCCAGGGAGGTGAAGCTTTCTTT.

A note on this clonotype: A junction end diverges from the germline sequence, so it may reflect a read error. J is TRBJ1-1 and V is TRBV25-1; D is unclear. Looked up from germline, CDR1 is MGHDK and CDR2 is SYGVNS. The CDR3 spans 13 residues. Written as DNA, the CDR3 is TGTGCCAGCAGTGAATCTGGCAGACCTCGGGCTCTCTTT. It codes for CASSESGRPRALF.

This clonotype was counted ten times or more. This chain joins TRBV27 and TRBJ2-6; possibly TRBD1 for D (6 bases). Deletions cut 5 bases from V and 1 base from J, with 15 bases between. Germline V gene lookup returns CDR1 MNHEY and CDR2 SMNVEV (reference sequence). The CDR3 length is 17 residues. Here the CDR3 reads CASSETGTQSGANVLTF. The CDR3 DNA sequence: TGTGCCAGCAGTGAAACCGGGACACAATCTGGGGCCAACGTCCTGACTTTC.

This chain joins TRBV3-1 and TRBJ2-3; unclear D gene. Between the trimmed V and J ends, which lost 4 bases and 6 bases, there was a span of 23 bases. Germline loops: CDR1 LGHDT, CDR2 YNNKEL (reference sequence). This CDR3 has 17 residues. The DNA for the CDR3 is TGTGCCAGCAGCCCGCAACGGCACCCGGTCCAGTCGGATACGCAGTATTTT. This sequence encodes CASSPQRHPVQSDTQYF.

Comments on this clonotype: A read error is possible here, since a much larger clone lies one base away. The V and J genes are TRBV7-9 and TRBJ2-3; D uncertain. The CDR3 length is 15 residues. Per the germline V gene, CDR1 is SEHNR and CDR2 is FQNEAQ (reference sequence). CDR3 nucleotides: TGCGCCAGCAGCCAAGTGGCCACCCCGAAAGATACGCAGTATTTT. Translating gives CASSQVATPKDTQYF.

As to this clonotype: A much bigger clone sits one base away, suggesting this may be a read error. The genes are TRBV6-1 and TRBJ2-5, with TRBD2 matching over 13 bases. The J segment lost 0 bases and the V segment lost 6 bases, leaving 10 bases of the junction unmatched. CDR3 length: 18 amino acids. The germline gives CDR1 MNHNS, CDR2 SASEGT. CDR3 sequence (DNA): TGTGCCAGCAGGGACAGACTAGCGGGGGGCCGGTACCAAGAGACCCAGTACTTC. As protein: CASRDRLAGGRYQETQYF.

This clonotype was counted a few times. V gene TRBV24-1 combines with J gene TRBJ2-5; D might be TRBD1 (5 bases). CDR3 size: 16 residues. The germline CDR1 and CDR2 sequences are KGHDR and SFDVKD. V was trimmed by 2 bases and J by 1 base, leaving 13 bases between them. The CDR3 DNA follows: TGTGCCACCAGTGATTCTAGGGCGGACATCCAAGAGACCCAGTACTTC. Translation gives CATSDSRADIQETQYF.

This clonotype was recorded a few times. V and J are TRBV18 and TRBJ2-3; the D is unclear. V lost 0 bases and J 1 base, leaving 8 bases between the germline ends. Germline-derived CDR1 and CDR2 are KGHSH and LQKENI. This CDR3 has 15 residues. The CDR3: CASSPPTLRTDTQYF. For the CDR3, the DNA is TGTGCCAGCTCACCACCGACCCTTCGCACAGATACGCAGTATTTT. The whole variable domain, remainder taken from reference TRBV18 and TRBJ2-3, is NAGVMQNPRHLVRRRGQEARLRCSPMKGHSHVYWYRQLPEEGLKFMVYLQKENIIDESGMPKERFSAEFPKEGPSILRIQQVVRGDSAAYFCASSPPTLRTDTQYFGPGTRLTVL.

This clonotype came up a few times. The V and J genes are TRBV28 and TRBJ1-2, with D tentatively TRBD1 (6 bases). The CDR3 is made up of 13 amino acids. CDR1 is MDHEN and CDR2 is SYDVKM in the germline V gene. V lost 8 bases and J lost 7, with 17 bases in between. The CDR3 is CASALGGGSGYTF. CDR3 DNA: TGTGCCAGCGCGTTGGGGGGGGGCAGTGGCTACACCTTC.

With regard to this clonotype: The junction departs from germline at one end; a sequencing error may be responsible. The rearrangement links TRBV12-3 or TRBV12-4 to TRBJ2-2; 7 nucleotides align to TRBD2. CDR3 length equals 14 residues. The CDR3 region has the DNA TGTTCCAGCAGTTTTTGGGGGGGAGACGGGGAGCTGTTTTTT. It codes for CSSSFWGGDGELFF.

The rearrangement uses TRBV19 and TRBJ1-2; no clear D. Trimming took 3 bases from V and 7 from J, leaving 6 bases between them. CDR1 LNHDA and CDR2 SQIVND come from the germline V gene (reference sequence). The CDR3 runs to 11 residues. The CDR3 loop is CASSISTGYTF. CDR3 DNA: TGTGCCAGTAGTATCTCTACTGGCTACACCTTC.

In DNA, the CDR3 is TGTGCCAGCAGCTCGGGGGATCAGCCCCAGCATTTT. Translating gives CASSSGDQPQHF. V gene TRBV7-9 combines with J gene TRBJ1-5; D may be TRBD1 (5 bases). The V end lost 4 bases, the J end lost 5 bases, and 6 bases lay between the germline ends. Germline assignment: CDR1 SEHNR and CDR2 FQNEAQ (reference sequence). The CDR3 is 12 amino acids.

The rearrangement uses TRBV7-2 and TRBJ1-3; no clear D gene. V shed 3 bases and J shed 0 bases, with 9 bases lying between them. This CDR3 comprises 15 residues. Germline V CDR1 and CDR2: SGHTA, FQGNSA. The chain's CDR3 is CASSFYLLSGNTIYF. For the CDR3, the DNA is TGTGCCAGCAGCTTTTATTTACTCTCTGGAAACACCATATATTTT.

There are many counts of this clonotype. The chain combines TRBV6-6 with TRBJ1-1, with D hard to call. The germline V gene has CDR1 MNHNY and CDR2 SVGAGI (reference sequence). The CDR3 contains 15 residues. V was shortened by 2 bases and J by 1 base, with 11 bases between the two germline ends. The CDR3 loop is CASSYAQRPNTEAFF. CDR3 coding DNA: TGTGCCAGCAGTTACGCCCAGAGACCGAACACTGAAGCTTTCTTT.

As to this clonotype: The germline gene is not matched at one end of the junction; a read error may be the cause. The chain has TRBV6-1 and TRBJ1-2; no reliable D call. In germline, CDR1 is MNHNS, CDR2 SASEGT. The CDR3 contains 14 residues. The CDR3 reads CASRSFQVFSGYTF. The CDR3 DNA follows: TGCGCCAGCAGGAGCTTCCAGGTTTTTTCTGGCTACACCTTC.

The chain joins TRBV7-6 to TRBJ2-5, with D possibly matching TRBD2 (7 bases). Per germline, CDR1 SGHVS and CDR2 FNYEAQ. V was cut by 4 bases and J by 6 bases, with 18 bases left in between. The CDR3 is 15 residues long. The CDR3 sequence: CASSSVAGALKTQYF. CDR3 in DNA: TGTGCCAGCAGCTCCGTTGCGGGGGCTTTGAAGACCCAGTACTTC. The full variable domain, rest sourced from reference TRBV7-6 and TRBJ2-5, is GAGVSQSPRYKVTKRGQDVALRCDPISGHVSLYWYRQALGQGPEFLTYFNYEAQQDKSGLPNDRFSAERPEGSISTLTIQRTEQRDSAMYRCASSSVAGALKTQYFGPGTRLLVL.

Many counts were recorded for this clonotype. The J gene is TRBJ2-1, the V gene TRBV28; D is perhaps TRBD1 (5 bases). V lost 7 bases and J lost 4, with 14 bases in between. The CDR3 sequence is 14 residues long. The germline gives CDR1 MDHEN, CDR2 SYDVKM. The CDR3 DNA is TGTGCCAGCAATGGGGCTAAACCTTACAATGAGCAGTTCTTC. This codes for CASNGAKPYNEQFF. The full variable domain, in which reference TRBV28 and TRBJ2-1 provide the parts outside the CDR3, is DVKVTQSSRYLVKRTGEKVFLECVQDMDHENMFWYRQDPGLGLRLIYFSYDVKMKEKGDIPEGYSVSREKKERFSLILESASTNQTSMYLCASNGAKPYNEQFFGPGTRLTVL.

This clonotype was seen a few times. V is TRBV6-1 and J is TRBJ1-1, with D maybe TRBD1 (6 bases). Germline V CDR1 and CDR2: MNHNS, SASEGT. This CDR3 is 13 amino acids long. V dropped 5 bases and J dropped 11 bases, with 18 bases sitting between them. As DNA, the CDR3 is TGTGCCAGCAGTTATAGGGGGGGAGGGTGGGCTTTCTTT. It yields the protein CASSYRGGGWAFF.

The V and J genes are TRBV28 and TRBJ1-2; D not certain. Trimming left V 3 bases short and J 7 bases short, with 6 bases between. Per the germline V gene, CDR1 is MDHEN and CDR2 is SYDVKM. CDR3 length equals 11 residues. The CDR3: CASSFSSGYTF. CDR3 sequence (DNA): TGTGCCAGCAGTTTCAGCAGTGGCTACACCTTC.

This clonotype appeared a few times. This chain connects TRBV7-9 to TRBJ2-3; D gene ambiguous. V was cut by 2 bases and J by 2 bases, with 11 bases left in between. From germline, CDR1 is SEHNR and CDR2 FQNEAQ (reference sequence). The CDR3 covers 15 residues. CDR3 amino acids: CASSLTSVDTDTQYF. For the CDR3, the DNA is TGTGCCAGCAGCTTAACCAGCGTCGACACAGATACGCAGTATTTT.

Regarding this clonotype: With a much larger clone just one base away, this may be a read error. The chain recombines TRBV7-9 with TRBJ1-5; D not certain. The V gene lost 0 bases and the J gene lost 0 bases, with 6 bases spanning the gap. Per the germline V gene, CDR1 is SEHNR and CDR2 is FQNEAQ (reference sequence). The CDR3 runs 15 residues. For the CDR3, the DNA is TGTGCCAGCAGCTTAGCCGACTCTAGCAATCAGCCCCAGCATTTT. This gives the protein CASSLADSSNQPQHF.

The V and J genes are TRBV20-1 and TRBJ1-1, with a possible D match to TRBD1 (5 bases). V gave up 1 base and J gave up 3 bases, with 9 bases separating them. The CDR3 spans 13 residues. In germline, CDR1 is DFQATT, CDR2 SNEGSKA (reference sequence). The CDR3 nucleotides are TGCAGTGCTAGAGGCAGGGAGTACACTGAAGCTTTCTTT. It encodes CSARGREYTEAFF.

This CDR3 is CASRDGTALVYGYTF. The CDR3 nucleotides are TGTGCCAGCAGAGACGGAACAGCCCTCGTATATGGCTACACCTTC. The rearrangement joins TRBV5-4 to TRBJ1-2; D not resolved. Trimming removed 5 bases at V and 5 bases at J, with 19 bases between. This CDR3 comprises 15 residues. Germline V gene lookup returns CDR1 SGHNT and CDR2 YYREEE (reference sequence).

The chain is built from TRBV18 and TRBJ2-3; D unclear. V lost 0 bases and J 0 bases, leaving 7 bases between the germline ends. Germline CDR1 reads KGHSH; CDR2 reads LQKENI. The CDR3 contains 15 residues. The CDR3 here is CASSPPLTSTDTQYF. The CDR3 DNA sequence: TGTGCCAGCTCACCACCGTTGACTAGCACAGATACGCAGTATTTT.

A word on this clonotype: It may be a read error: a sequence one base away is much more abundant. The chain employs TRBV28 and TRBJ2-3; D is perhaps TRBD2 (5 bases). Germline V gene lookup returns CDR1 MDHEN and CDR2 SYDVKM. CDR3 length: 13 residues. The CDR3 sequence is CASGLLEGDTQYF. In DNA, the CDR3 is TGTGCCAGCGGTTTACTTGAGGGAGATACGCAGTATTTT. The full variable domain, with the rest looked up from reference TRBV28 and TRBJ2-3, is DVKVTQSSRYLVKRTGEKVFLECVQDMDHENMFWYRQDPGLGLRLIYFSYDVKMKEKGDIPEGYSVSREKKERFSLILESASTNQTSMYLCASGLLEGDTQYFGPGTRLTVL.

There are many counts of this clonotype. The chain couples TRBV6-1 to TRBJ2-6; D may be TRBD1 or TRBD2 (5 bases each). The CDR3 covers 14 residues. Germline-derived CDR1 and CDR2 are MNHNS and SASEGT. Trimming cost V 7 bases and J 2 bases, with 9 bases left between them. The CDR3 DNA is TGTGCCAGCAACCAGGGAGCTGGGGCCAACGTCCTGACTTTC. Amino acid sequence: CASNQGAGANVLTF.

This clonotype was detected a few times. The V gene is TRBV20-1, the J gene TRBJ2-1; maybe TRBD2 (7 bases). The CDR3 covers 15 residues. The germline V gene has CDR1 DFQATT and CDR2 SNEGSKA (reference sequence). The V end lost 0 bases, the J end lost 8 bases, and 17 bases lay between the germline ends. Written as DNA, the CDR3 is TGCAGTGCTAGAGATCTGGGGGGGGGCGTGGATGAGCAGTTCTTC. It specifies CSARDLGGGVDEQFF.